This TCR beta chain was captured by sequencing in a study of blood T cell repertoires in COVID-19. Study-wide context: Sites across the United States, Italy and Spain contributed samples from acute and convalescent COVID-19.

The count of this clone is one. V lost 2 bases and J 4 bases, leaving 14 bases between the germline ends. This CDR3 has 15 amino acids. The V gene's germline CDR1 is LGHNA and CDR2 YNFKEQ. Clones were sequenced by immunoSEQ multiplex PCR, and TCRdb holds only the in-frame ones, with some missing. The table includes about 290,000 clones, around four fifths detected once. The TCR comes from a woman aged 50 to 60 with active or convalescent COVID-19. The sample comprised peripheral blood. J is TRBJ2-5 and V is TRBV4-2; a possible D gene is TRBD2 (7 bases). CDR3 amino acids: CASSQRGGGGETQYF. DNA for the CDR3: TGTGCCAGCAGCCAAAGGGGGGGAGGAGGAGAGACCCAGTACTTC.